This entry lists 7 T cell receptor beta chains sequenced from one sample in a study of CD8 T cells in Susac syndrome. Random hexamers were used to reverse transcribe the RNA input (about 0.5 to 1 ug). In TCRdb, the immunoSEQ multiplex PCR reads were re-called with MiXCR into one record per CDR3 protein. The table has roughly 330,000 distinct CDR3 sequences, around 90% seen once. Material for sequencing was CD4+ T cells from PBMCs. Source of these receptors: a human donor with multiple sclerosis.

This chain joins TRBV3-1 and TRBJ1-2; D is uncertain. CDR1 is LGHDT and CDR2 is YNNKEL in the germline V gene (reference sequence). Trimming took 4 bases from V and 4 from J, leaving 19 bases between them. The CDR3 sequence is 16 residues long. CDR3 region: CASSPSTDSSLYGYTF. CDR3 bases: TGTGCCAGCAGCCCCTCGACCGATTCGAGTCTCTATGGCTACACCTTC.

The chain joins TRBV6-1 to TRBJ1-1; D unresolved. V dropped 5 bases and J dropped 11 bases, with 27 bases sitting between them. The CDR3 has 16 residues. Germline V CDR1 and CDR2: MNHNS, SASEGT. CDR3 sequence reads: CASSPPPLGSGERAFF. CDR3 DNA sequence: TGTGCCAGCAGTCCACCTCCTCTTGGGTCTGGGGAGAGGGCTTTCTTT.

The chain links TRBV20-1 to TRBJ2-1; 8 bases agree with TRBD2. V shed 3 bases, J shed 6 bases, and the junction held 7 bases outside the gene matches. The germline V gene has CDR1 DFQATT and CDR2 SNEGSKA (reference sequence). The CDR3 contains 14 residues. CDR3 amino acids: CSARDGRAGNEQFF. The CDR3 coding sequence is TGCAGTGCTAGGGACGGGAGGGCCGGCAATGAGCAGTTCTTC.

The genes are TRBV29-1 and TRBJ2-3; D uncertain. CDR1 and CDR2 from the germline V gene are SQVTM and ANQGSEA. The V and J ends lost 1 base and 0 bases respectively, with 11 bases between them. The CDR3 totals 15 residues. The DNA of the CDR3 is TGCAGCGTTGAAGCGGTAAAAGGGAGCACAGATACGCAGTATTTT. This codes for CSVEAVKGSTDTQYF.

CDR3 coding DNA: TGTGCCAGCAGCTTAACGCGGAGGGGACCCCTTCACACAGATACGCAGTATTTT. This codes for CASSLTRRGPLHTDTQYF. This chain connects TRBV7-9 to TRBJ2-3; D perhaps matches TRBD2 (6 bases). The V gene lost 2 bases and the J gene lost 2 bases, with 20 bases spanning the gap. This CDR3 has 18 residues. Germline V gives CDR1 SEHNR, CDR2 FQNEAQ (reference sequence).

The gene calls are TRBV25-1 and TRBJ1-1; D may be TRBD1 (5 bases). The germline V gene has CDR1 MGHDK and CDR2 SYGVNS. Trimming removed 1 base at V and 3 bases at J, with 12 bases between. There are 15 residues in the CDR3. The CDR3 DNA is TGTGCCAGCAGTGAATTTGGGGGACGGGACACTGAAGCTTTCTTT. It codes for CASSEFGGRDTEAFF.

The V call is TRBV11-2, the J call TRBJ2-2; D is unclear. Germline assignment: CDR1 SGHAT and CDR2 FQNNGV. The V end lost 2 bases, the J end lost 7 bases, and 8 bases lay between the germline ends. CDR3 length equals 13 residues. The CDR3 nucleotides read TGTGCCAGCAGCTTATCATGGGGCGGGGAGCTGTTTTTT. Its translation is CASSLSWGGELFF. The entire variable domain, with the rest obtained from reference TRBV11-2 and TRBJ2-2, is as follows: EAGVAQSPRYKIIEKRQSVAFWCNPISGHATLYWYQQILGQGPKLLIQFQNNGVVDDSQLPKDRFSAERLKGVDSTLKIQPAKLEDSAVYLCASSLSWGGELFFGEGSRLTVL.